This T cell receptor beta chain was recovered during a study of shared clonotypes between healthy human individuals. Study conclusions and caveats: Rarefaction showed sorted-subset sequencing was incomplete despite large depth. Sequencing depth was expected to influence donor clonotype sharing. Having only a few donors restricted how much genetic and exposure-history diversity was captured.

Concerning this clone itself: Antigen unknown.

Clones were sequenced by immunoSEQ multiplex PCR, and TCRdb holds only the in-frame ones, with some missing. The sample consists of over a million clones, roughly 96% of them appearing once. The germline CDR1 and CDR2 sequences are MDHEN and SYDVKM. This CDR3 comprises 16 residues. V was cut by 8 bases and J by 4 bases, with 18 bases left in between. The chain combines TRBV28 with TRBJ2-6, with D tentatively TRBD1 (5 bases). Source material: naive CD4+ T cells sorted from blood. Documented subset: CD45RA+ positively selected. The receptor was derived from a man younger than 45 in good health. The CDR3 spells CASQRQLRGGANVLTF. CDR3 nucleotides: TGTGCCAGCCAGAGGCAACTTAGGGGCGGGGCCAACGTCCTGACTTTC. Complete variable domain (other parts from reference TRBV28 and TRBJ2-6): DVKVTQSSRYLVKRTGEKVFLECVQDMDHENMFWYRQDPGLGLRLIYFSYDVKMKEKGDIPEGYSVSREKKERFSLILESASTNQTSMYLCASQRQLRGGANVLTFGAGSRLTVL.